The following is a T cell receptor (beta chain) sequence with its context. Its antigen is as yet unknown. The data stem from a study of T cell responses to AZD1222 COVID-19 vaccine. Study observations and caveats: Baseline serology detected seropositivity in only 5 to 7 AZD1222 recipients. Regions left unmutated in variants are reportedly the target of nearly half of spike-specific TCRs. Repertoire sampling was restricted to post-peak T cell response timepoints.

Germline CDR1 SGHDN, CDR2 FVKESK. The CDR3 has 13 amino acids. V shed 4 bases and J shed 4 bases, with 10 bases lying between them. Assay: immunoSEQ multiplex PCR; the TCRdb copy retains only in-frame clones and omits some. Of around 66,000 clones detected, 70% to 90% appear once; the ten largest clones hold roughly 4.9%. This sequence joins TRBV14 and TRBJ1-2; tentative D call: TRBD1 (5 bases). This sequence was found in an adult who received the MenACWY meningococcal vaccine as a control. Source: peripheral blood, taken 28 days after the second dose of the MenACWY control vaccine. The CDR3 coding sequence is TGTGCCAGCAGCCCGGGGGTCGCCTATGGCTACACCTTC. Translated, it gives CASSPGVAYGYTF. The full variable domain, rest sourced from reference TRBV14 and TRBJ1-2, is EAGVTQFPSHSVIEKGQTVTLRCDPISGHDNLYWYRRVMGKEIKFLLHFVKESKQDESGMPNNRFLAERTGGTYSTLKVQPAELEDSGVYFCASSPGVAYGYTFGSGTRLTVV.